One and the same sample provided the 14 T cell receptor beta chains below, sequenced in a study of T cell responses to AZD1222 COVID-19 vaccine (dated by TCRdb to the early 2020s). Per the publication, the time point label means: baseline before first vaccination. The library was built by means of the immunoSEQ multiplex PCR assay. Drawn from immuneACCESS, this table holds only the in-frame rearrangements with V and J called that TCRdb kept. Clones are partly lost; checked studies trace under half to an unresolved V gene and leave the rest unexplained. The sample table shows about 120,000 clones, and around 90% are seen once. The top ten constitute 4.5% to 6% of the sample. Sequenced here: peripheral blood, sampled on day 0 of AZD1222 vaccination. These receptors were collected from an adult in good health.

This chain links TRBV5-1 with TRBJ2-7, with D possibly matching TRBD2 (5 bases). This CDR3 comprises 13 residues. Looked up from germline, CDR1 is SGHRS and CDR2 is YFSETQ. Trimming took 1 base from V and 4 from J, leaving 9 bases between them. CDR3 loop: CASSLRVAYEQYF. The DNA for the CDR3 is TGCGCCAGCAGCTTGAGGGTAGCGTACGAGCAGTACTTC.

The rearrangement uses TRBV6-5 and TRBJ1-2, with 8 bases matching TRBD1. The length of the CDR3 is 15 residues. The trim removed 6 bases at V and 5 bases at J, leaving 11 bases unmatched. CDR1 and CDR2 from the germline V gene are MNHEY and SVGAGI. CDR3 protein: CASSLGQGPWYGYTF. CDR3 coding DNA: TGTGCCAGCAGCCTAGGACAGGGCCCTTGGTATGGCTACACCTTC.

The chain employs TRBV3-1 (or the pseudogene TRBV3-2) and TRBJ2-5; 8 bases match TRBD2. Losses at the gene ends were 5 bases for V and 1 base for J; bases not matched to a gene: 6. Per the germline V gene, CDR1 is LGHDT and CDR2 is YNNKEL (reference sequence). CDR3 length: 15 residues. CDR3 in DNA: TGTGCCAGCAGCTTAGCGGGACGTCTCCAAGAGACCCAGTACTTC. This codes for CASSLAGRLQETQYF.

The chain joins TRBV15 to TRBJ1-4; D remains unclear. Trimming pared 7 bases from V and 7 bases from J, leaving 13 bases between. CDR3 length: 13 amino acids. Germline assignment: CDR1 LNHNV and CDR2 YYDKDF (reference sequence). This CDR3 reads CATTQQRGEKLFF. CDR3 nucleotides: TGTGCCACCACTCAACAACGGGGTGAAAAACTGTTTTTT.

The V and J genes are TRBV16 and TRBJ1-6, with D hard to call. The V end lost 1 base, the J end lost 1 base, and 23 bases lay between the germline ends. The CDR3 contains 21 residues. Germline V CDR1 and CDR2: KGHSY, FQNENV. The DNA for the CDR3 is TGTGCCAGCAGCCAATTCCTGATTCCGGGCCCTCCCGGTTCCTATAATTCACCCCTCCACTTT. Its protein is CASSQFLIPGPPGSYNSPLHF.

This rearrangement joins TRBV19 to TRBJ2-7; 14 nucleotides agree with TRBD2. The germline CDR1 and CDR2 sequences are LNHDA and SQIVND (reference sequence). This CDR3 has 16 amino acids. V lost 3 bases to trimming and J lost 3 bases; unmatched junction nucleotides: 4. The chain's CDR3 is CASSMGLAGEVYEQYF. DNA of the CDR3: TGTGCCAGTAGTATGGGACTAGCGGGAGAGGTCTACGAGCAGTACTTC.

The chain carries TRBV19 and TRBJ1-2; TRBD1 agrees at 10 bases. Looked up from germline, CDR1 is LNHDA and CDR2 is SQIVND (reference sequence). This CDR3 spans 15 amino acids. After removal of 4 bases from V and 5 bases from J, the junction contained 7 bases not matched to a gene. The CDR3 reads CASSKKGTGAYGYTF. The CDR3 DNA reads TGTGCCAGTAGTAAGAAGGGGACAGGGGCTTATGGCTACACCTTC.

The chain is built from TRBV30 and TRBJ1-5; D is unresolved. There are 14 residues in the CDR3. The V gene's germline CDR1 is GTSNPN and CDR2 SVGIG (reference sequence). Trimming removed 0 bases from V and 2 bases from J, with 8 bases in between. CDR3 nucleotide sequence: TGTGCCTGGAGTGTGCGGACTGGCAATCAGCCCCAGCATTTT. As protein: CAWSVRTGNQPQHF.

The chain couples TRBV18 to TRBJ1-2, with D maybe TRBD1 (5 bases). V was pared by 4 bases and J by 6 bases, with 12 bases between. Germline V CDR1 and CDR2: KGHSH, LQKENI. This CDR3 region has 13 residues. CDR3 DNA sequence: TGTGCCAGCTCACTTCCCGGGACGGATGGCTACACCTTC. Its translation: CASSLPGTDGYTF.

The table lists this clone with a count of one. CDR3 nucleotides: TGTGCCAGCAGCCGGGGACTAGCGGGAGTTCTCTACGAGCAGTACTTC. Its protein product is CASSRGLAGVLYEQYF. The chain has TRBV7-9 and TRBJ2-7; 14 bases match TRBD2. CDR1 and CDR2 (germline): SEHNR, FQNEAQ (reference sequence). This CDR3 has 16 residues. Germline trimming cut 5 bases from V and 3 bases from J; bases unmatched to any gene: 6.

The genes are TRBV5-1 and TRBJ1-1, with TRBD1 matching over 8 bases. The CDR3 extends over 16 amino acids. V shed 0 bases, J shed 0 bases, and the junction held 4 bases outside the gene matches. Germline loops: CDR1 SGHRS, CDR2 YFSETQ. CDR3 loop: CASSLGAGGLNTEAFF. Written as DNA, the CDR3 is TGCGCCAGCAGCTTGGGGGCAGGGGGCCTGAACACTGAAGCTTTCTTT.

Here the CDR3 DNA reads TGTGCCACCAGAGAGGGACAGAACACTGAAGCTTTCTTT. This translates into CATREGQNTEAFF. The chain combines TRBV24-1 with TRBJ1-1, with D possibly TRBD1 on 6 matching bases. CDR1 is KGHDR, CDR2 SFDVKD, per germline. V was cut by 7 bases and J by 1 base, with 9 bases left in between. CDR3 length equals 13 residues.

The chain recombines TRBV5-4 with TRBJ1-6; no definite D call. Germline V CDR1 and CDR2: SGHNT, YYREEE (reference sequence). The V end was cut by 0 bases, the J end by 3 bases, with 10 bases between. This CDR3 has 16 amino acids. In nucleotides, the CDR3 is TGTGCCAGCAGCTTGGGGAATTCGCGCTATAATTCACCCCTCCACTTT. Its protein is CASSLGNSRYNSPLHF.

This CDR3 is CASSSTGSGPTQYF. In DNA form, the CDR3 reads TGTGCCAGCAGCTCAACCGGTTCGGGTCCCACCCAGTACTTC. The chain is built from TRBV11-1 and TRBJ2-5; D remains unclear. The CDR3 extends over 14 amino acids. Germline-derived CDR1 and CDR2 are SGHAT and FQDESV (reference sequence). V gave up 4 bases and J gave up 8 bases, with 17 bases separating them. Drawing the rest from reference TRBV11-1 and TRBJ2-5, the complete variable domain is EAEVAQSPRYKITEKSQAVAFWCDPISGHATLYWYRQILGQGPELLVQFQDESVVDDSQLPKDRFSAERLKGVDSTLKIQPAELGDSAMYLCASSSTGSGPTQYFGPGTRLLVL.